The 14 T cell receptor beta chains below were found in one sample sequenced in a study of chemoradiotherapy in HPV16-positive cancers. The protocol was immunoSEQ multiplex PCR, while the TCRdb copy is restricted to in-frame clones and leaves out a portion. This repertoire shows 5,800 or so clones, roughly 92% found once; its top ten account for 22%. This specimen consisted of blood, obtained from a patient who underwent chemoradiotherapy. The receptors were gathered from a human donor with HPV-associated anogenital cancer.

This chain joins TRBV19 and TRBJ2-3; no firm D call. V was clipped by 5 bases and J by 7 bases, with 13 bases between them. Germline CDR1 LNHDA, CDR2 SQIVND (reference sequence). This CDR3 spans 13 amino acids. CDR3 in DNA: TGTGCCAGTAGTCACAGACCTCAAAATACGCAGTATTTT. The encoded protein is CASSHRPQNTQYF.

The V and J genes are TRBV9 and TRBJ2-2; a weak D match, TRBD1 (6 bases). CDR1 SGDLS and CDR2 YYNGEE come from the germline V gene. Trimming pared 0 bases from V and 2 bases from J, leaving 8 bases between. CDR3 length: 15 residues. The CDR3 DNA follows: TGTGCCAGCAGCGTAGTGGACAGCAACACCGGGGAGCTGTTTTTT. Translation: CASSVVDSNTGELFF.

The chain recombines TRBV6-6 with TRBJ1-5; D unclear. Trimming removed 2 bases from V and 4 bases from J, with 12 bases in between. CDR1 is MNHNY, CDR2 SVGAGI, per germline (reference sequence). This CDR3 contains 15 residues. The DNA for the CDR3 is TGTGCCAGCAGTTACGTCCTGATGAATAATCAGCCCCAGCATTTT. Translation gives CASSYVLMNNQPQHF.

The V gene is TRBV18, the J gene TRBJ1-4; TRBD1 is a possible D gene (6 bases). The V end was cut by 6 bases, the J end by 7 bases, with 18 bases between. The CDR3 spans 15 residues. Germline V gives CDR1 KGHSH, CDR2 LQKENI. CDR3 protein: CASSQGSSPVEKLFF. The CDR3 nucleotides are TGTGCCAGCTCCCAGGGGTCCAGCCCTGTTGAAAAACTGTTTTTT. Using reference TRBV18 and TRBJ1-4 for the parts outside the CDR3, the full variable domain is NAGVMQNPRHLVRRRGQEARLRCSPMKGHSHVYWYRQLPEEGLKFMVYLQKENIIDESGMPKERFSAEFPKEGPSILRIQQVVRGDSAAYFCASSQGSSPVEKLFFGSGTQLSVL.

J is TRBJ2-2 and V is TRBV18, with a possible D match to TRBD1 (6 bases). In germline, CDR1 is KGHSH, CDR2 LQKENI. The CDR3 spans 17 residues. Trimming shortened V by 3 bases and J by 4 bases, and 18 bases separated the two germline ends. This chain's CDR3 is CASSPQLSRGSTGELFF. The CDR3, as DNA: TGTGCCAGCTCACCTCAGTTGAGCAGGGGCTCCACCGGGGAGCTGTTTTTT.

This clone appeared a single time. The chain uses TRBV18 and TRBJ2-7, with a weak D call TRBD1 (5 bases). From germline, CDR1 is KGHSH and CDR2 LQKENI. With 3 bases removed from V and 5 bases from J, the gap between germline ends came to 20 bases. CDR3 size: 16 residues. The CDR3 loop reads CASSPWGTGPMNEQYF. The CDR3 bases are TGTGCCAGCTCACCCTGGGGCACCGGGCCCATGAACGAGCAGTACTTC.

The V and J genes are TRBV6-4 and TRBJ2-3; a possible D gene is TRBD2 (6 bases). V gave up 2 bases and J gave up 13 bases, with 22 bases separating them. Germline CDR1 and CDR2: MRHNA and SNTAGT. This CDR3 comprises 15 residues. The CDR3 sequence: CASSDADEAGKQKYF. The CDR3, as DNA: TGTGCCAGCAGTGACGCGGATGAAGCGGGTAAACAGAAGTATTTT.

V gene TRBV5-4 combines with J gene TRBJ1-2; 10 bases fit TRBD1. J gave up 4 bases and V 6 bases, and 6 bases lay outside the gene matches. The CDR3 has 14 amino acids. Per the germline V gene, CDR1 is SGHNT and CDR2 is YYREEE (reference sequence). The CDR3 here is CASTGGQGIYGYTF. In DNA form, the CDR3 reads TGTGCCAGCACTGGGGGACAGGGGATCTATGGCTACACCTTC.

In its sample, this clone was seen once. V and J are TRBV10-3 and TRBJ1-1; 9 bases are a match to TRBD1. CDR3 length equals 15 residues. After removal of 6 bases from V and 4 bases from J, the junction contained 9 bases not matched to a gene. The V gene's germline CDR1 is ENHRY and CDR2 SYGVKD. The CDR3 region is CAIRVQGAPGTEAFF. The CDR3 DNA follows: TGTGCCATCAGGGTACAGGGGGCGCCGGGCACTGAAGCTTTCTTT.

The chain is built from TRBV2 and TRBJ2-3; 7 bases are shared with TRBD1. J gave up 1 base and V 7 bases, and 5 bases lay outside the gene matches. In germline, CDR1 is SNHLY, CDR2 FYNNEI. This CDR3 spans 14 amino acids. The CDR3 DNA follows: TGTGCCAGCAAGCAGGGGACAGGCACAGATACGCAGTATTTT. It yields the protein CASKQGTGTDTQYF. Complete variable domain (other parts from reference TRBV2 and TRBJ2-3): EPEVTQTPSHQVTQMGQEVILRCVPISNHLYFYWYRQILGQKVEFLVSFYNNEISEKSEIFDDQFSVERPDGSNFTLKIRSTKLEDSAMYFCASKQGTGTDTQYFGPGTRLTVL.

This chain joins TRBV18 and TRBJ2-7; no clear D. The CDR3 is 12 amino acids. V was pared by 6 bases and J by 0 bases, with 6 bases between. Germline CDR1 KGHSH, CDR2 LQKENI. Here the CDR3 reads CASSRNSYEQYF. DNA of the CDR3: TGTGCCAGCTCCCGAAACTCCTACGAGCAGTACTTC.

This chain connects TRBV19 to TRBJ1-5, with 10 bases lining up with TRBD1. CDR1 and CDR2 (germline): LNHDA, SQIVND (reference sequence). V was pared by 6 bases and J by 0 bases, with 11 bases of the junction left unmatched. CDR3 size: 18 residues. CDR3 sequence reads: CASRTGGGSLYSNQPQHF. The CDR3 DNA is TGTGCCAGTAGGACAGGGGGCGGATCTCTTTATAGCAATCAGCCCCAGCATTTT.

The V and J genes are TRBV5-4 and TRBJ2-5; D is ambiguous. Trimming left V 4 bases short and J 3 bases short, with 7 bases between. CDR1 and CDR2 (germline): SGHNT, YYREEE (reference sequence). The CDR3 extends over 12 amino acids. Here the CDR3 reads CASSNQKETQYF. DNA for the CDR3: TGTGCCAGCAGCAACCAAAAAGAGACCCAGTACTTC.

The V gene is TRBV10-3, the J gene TRBJ1-1; D is ambiguous. V lost 6 bases, J lost 3 bases, and 8 bases lay in between. The CDR3 runs 12 residues. Germline-derived CDR1 and CDR2 are ENHRY and SYGVKD. CDR3 sequence reads: CAIRRADTEAFF. CDR3 in DNA: TGTGCCATCAGGAGAGCGGACACTGAAGCTTTCTTT.